These 18 T cell receptor beta chains were all obtained from the same sample, sequenced in a study of cytomegalovirus exposure and HLA in healthy donors. The PCR employed 60 Vbeta primers together with 13 Jbeta primers. Clones were sequenced by immunoSEQ multiplex PCR, and TCRdb holds only the in-frame ones, with some missing. The sample table includes 220,000 or so clones. Sequencing input: PBMCs. These receptors originate from a girl aged 2 to 9 in good health and CMV-seropositive.

This rearrangement joins TRBV15 to TRBJ2-5; D call uncertain. The CDR3 consists of 16 residues. Trimming cost V 0 bases and J 11 bases, with 22 bases left between them. Germline-derived CDR1 and CDR2 are LNHNV and YYDKDF (reference sequence). CDR3 sequence: CATSRDVLSVPAGQYF. CDR3 nucleotide sequence: TGTGCCACCAGCAGAGATGTTCTGAGTGTGCCGGCCGGGCAGTACTTC.

CDR3 residues: CASSGTSGTSVYEQYF. CDR3 DNA: TGTGCCAGCAGCGGAACTTCCGGGACTAGCGTCTACGAGCAGTACTTC. The chain has TRBV5-6 and TRBJ2-7; 10 bases match TRBD2. V lost 4 bases to trimming and J lost 3 bases; unmatched junction nucleotides: 10. CDR1 is SGHDT, CDR2 YYEEEE, per germline. The CDR3 loop spans 16 amino acids.

Of note for this clone: A read error may account for a junction end that differs from germline. The V and J genes are TRBV6-1 and TRBJ1-1; possible D gene TRBD1, 6 bases. This CDR3 spans 14 amino acids. The V gene's germline CDR1 is MNHNS and CDR2 SASEGT. The CDR3 region has the DNA TGTGCCAGCGGTGAAGGGGGGGGAAACACTGAAGCTTTCTTT. Translating gives CASGEGGGNTEAFF.

The chain employs TRBV28 and TRBJ1-5, with D maybe TRBD1 (5 bases). This CDR3 contains 18 residues. CDR1 MDHEN and CDR2 SYDVKM come from the germline V gene. V was clipped by 2 bases and J by 3 bases, with 20 bases between them. CDR3 coding DNA: TGTGCCAGCAGTTTAGGCCTGAAGGGAGCGGGGACCAATCAGCCCCAGCATTTT. Translation gives CASSLGLKGAGTNQPQHF.

DNA for the CDR3: TGTGCCAGTAAGGTGCAGGGCGAAGATCAGCCCCAGCATTTT. Amino acids: CASKVQGEDQPQHF. The rearrangement links TRBV19 to TRBJ1-5; a possible D gene is TRBD1 (5 bases). This CDR3 spans 14 amino acids. V was trimmed by 7 bases and J by 5 bases, leaving 15 bases between them. Germline V gene lookup returns CDR1 LNHDA and CDR2 SQIVND (reference sequence).

V usage is TRBV2 and J usage is TRBJ2-3, with D maybe TRBD2 (6 bases). The CDR3 is 15 amino acids. The V and J ends lost 3 bases and 1 base respectively, with 11 bases between them. Germline CDR1 is SNHLY and CDR2 is FYNNEI. This chain's CDR3 is CASSDLGGGTDTQYF. As DNA, the CDR3 is TGTGCCAGCAGTGATCTCGGGGGAGGCACAGATACGCAGTATTTT. Supplemented by reference TRBV2 and TRBJ2-3, the full variable domain reads EPEVTQTPSHQVTQMGQEVILRCVPISNHLYFYWYRQILGQKVEFLVSFYNNEISEKSEIFDDQFSVERPDGSNFTLKIRSTKLEDSAMYFCASSDLGGGTDTQYFGPGTRLTVL.

This rearrangement joins TRBV11-2 to TRBJ2-1; 9 bases line up with TRBD2. Germline trimming cut 5 bases from V and 6 bases from J; bases unmatched to any gene: 8. Looked up from germline, CDR1 is SGHAT and CDR2 is FQNNGV. The CDR3 length is 15 residues. CDR3 in amino acids: CASSPYFSGSNEQFF. The CDR3 DNA is TGTGCCAGCAGCCCCTACTTTAGCGGGAGCAATGAGCAGTTCTTC.

The chain joins TRBV5-1 to TRBJ2-3, with unresolved D. The V gene's germline CDR1 is SGHRS and CDR2 YFSETQ. The CDR3 sequence is 14 residues long. The V and J ends lost 0 bases and 5 bases respectively, with 10 bases between them. The CDR3 loop is CASSLARHLDTQYF. The CDR3 DNA sequence: TGCGCCAGCAGCTTGGCTAGGCATCTAGATACGCAGTATTTT.

J is TRBJ1-1 and V is TRBV19; the match to TRBD1 covers 7 bases. This CDR3 is built from 16 residues. Germline assignment: CDR1 LNHDA and CDR2 SQIVND (reference sequence). V shed 10 bases and J 0 bases; nucleotides not matched to a gene: 14. The CDR3: CATLDLGQPLNTEAFF. Here the CDR3 DNA reads TGTGCCACCCTCGACCTGGGACAGCCACTGAACACTGAAGCTTTCTTT.

The chain joins TRBV11-3 to TRBJ1-6; 7 nucleotides align to TRBD1. The germline gives CDR1 SGHNT, CDR2 YENEEA. Trimming removed 5 bases from V and 6 bases from J; junction bases left unmatched: 7. The CDR3 is made up of 15 amino acids. The CDR3 sequence is CASSLPTGPNSPLHF. As DNA, the CDR3 is TGTGCCAGCAGCCTACCGACAGGGCCTAATTCACCCCTCCACTTT.

This rearrangement joins TRBV28 to TRBJ2-2; D is unclear. The CDR3 consists of 16 residues. The germline V and J ends were trimmed by 5 bases and 1 base, with 14 bases remaining between them. CDR1 and CDR2 from the germline V gene are MDHEN and SYDVKM. The CDR3 coding sequence is TGTGCCAGCAGTACCACGTTTCGAGAGAACACCGGGGAGCTGTTTTTT. Its translation is CASSTTFRENTGELFF.

The J gene is TRBJ1-5, the V gene TRBV4-2; D not resolved. Germline values: CDR1 LGHNA, CDR2 YNFKEQ. V lost 0 bases and J lost 6, with 18 bases in between. This CDR3 has 17 amino acids. CDR3 coding DNA: TGTGCCAGCAGCCAAGATGCTCGGAACATAGCAGTTCAGCCCCAGCATTTT. Its protein product is CASSQDARNIAVQPQHF.

The rearrangement uses TRBV28 and TRBJ2-7; 7 bases are shared with TRBD2. This CDR3 has 11 amino acids. V shed 6 bases, J shed 12 bases, and the junction held 8 bases outside the gene matches. The germline V gene has CDR1 MDHEN and CDR2 SYDVKM. CDR3 protein: CASRGRRERYF. In DNA, the CDR3 is TGTGCCAGCAGGGGGCGGCGGGAGAGGTACTTC. The variable domain in full, completed from reference TRBV28 and TRBJ2-7, reads DVKVTQSSRYLVKRTGEKVFLECVQDMDHENMFWYRQDPGLGLRLIYFSYDVKMKEKGDIPEGYSVSREKKERFSLILESASTNQTSMYLCASRGRRERYFGPGTRLTVT.

This chain links TRBV27 with TRBJ2-7; possibly TRBD2 for D (6 bases). Germline loops: CDR1 MNHEY, CDR2 SMNVEV (reference sequence). This CDR3 has 14 amino acids. Between the trimmed V and J ends, which lost 3 bases and 2 bases, there was a span of 11 bases. CDR3 amino acids: CASSFTGGAYEQYF. The CDR3 nucleotides are TGTGCCAGCAGTTTTACAGGAGGGGCCTACGAGCAGTACTTC.

The rearrangement joins TRBV7-2 to TRBJ2-5, with 8 bases identical to TRBD1. With the DNA end fitting TRBJ2-7 better, the J assignment may be wrong. Germline V gene data show CDR1 as SGHTA and CDR2 as FQGNSA. CDR3 length equals 14 residues. CDR3 DNA sequence: TGTGCCAGCAGCTTTCCGGGACAGGACTACGAGCAGTACTTC. Protein sequence: CASSFPGQDYEQYF.

The chain is built from TRBV30 and TRBJ2-2; the D is unclear. Trimming shortened V by 4 bases and J by 5 bases, and 11 bases separated the two germline ends. There are 13 residues in the CDR3. Germline CDR1 GTSNPN, CDR2 SVGIG (reference sequence). CDR3 protein: CAWTPQLTGELFF. The CDR3 bases are TGTGCCTGGACCCCCCAATTGACCGGGGAGCTGTTTTTT.

This rearrangement joins TRBV11-3 to TRBJ2-7; the D gene is possibly TRBD2 (5 bases). Germline assignment: CDR1 SGHNT and CDR2 YENEEA. Trimming removed 5 bases at V and 1 base at J, with 9 bases between. The CDR3 extends over 13 amino acids. The CDR3 DNA sequence: TGTGCCAGCAGCCCGGACTCTTCCTACGAGCAGTACTTC. Its protein is CASSPDSSYEQYF.

Turning to this clone: The junction does not match germline at one end; this may be a read error. The rearrangement joins TRBV5-4 to TRBJ2-7; 8 bases agree with TRBD2. From germline, CDR1 is SGHNT and CDR2 YYREEE (reference sequence). The CDR3 has 14 residues. In DNA, the CDR3 is TGTGCCAGCAGCCGGGGGGGAATCTCCTACGAGCGGTACTTC. This codes for CASSRGGISYERYF. Full variable domain (missing parts from reference TRBV5-4 and TRBJ2-7): ETGVTQSPTHLIKTRGQQVTLRCSSQSGHNTVSWYQQALGQGPQFIFQYYREEENGRGNFPPRFSGLQFPNYSSELNVNALELDDSALYLCASSRGGISYERYFGPGTRLTVT.